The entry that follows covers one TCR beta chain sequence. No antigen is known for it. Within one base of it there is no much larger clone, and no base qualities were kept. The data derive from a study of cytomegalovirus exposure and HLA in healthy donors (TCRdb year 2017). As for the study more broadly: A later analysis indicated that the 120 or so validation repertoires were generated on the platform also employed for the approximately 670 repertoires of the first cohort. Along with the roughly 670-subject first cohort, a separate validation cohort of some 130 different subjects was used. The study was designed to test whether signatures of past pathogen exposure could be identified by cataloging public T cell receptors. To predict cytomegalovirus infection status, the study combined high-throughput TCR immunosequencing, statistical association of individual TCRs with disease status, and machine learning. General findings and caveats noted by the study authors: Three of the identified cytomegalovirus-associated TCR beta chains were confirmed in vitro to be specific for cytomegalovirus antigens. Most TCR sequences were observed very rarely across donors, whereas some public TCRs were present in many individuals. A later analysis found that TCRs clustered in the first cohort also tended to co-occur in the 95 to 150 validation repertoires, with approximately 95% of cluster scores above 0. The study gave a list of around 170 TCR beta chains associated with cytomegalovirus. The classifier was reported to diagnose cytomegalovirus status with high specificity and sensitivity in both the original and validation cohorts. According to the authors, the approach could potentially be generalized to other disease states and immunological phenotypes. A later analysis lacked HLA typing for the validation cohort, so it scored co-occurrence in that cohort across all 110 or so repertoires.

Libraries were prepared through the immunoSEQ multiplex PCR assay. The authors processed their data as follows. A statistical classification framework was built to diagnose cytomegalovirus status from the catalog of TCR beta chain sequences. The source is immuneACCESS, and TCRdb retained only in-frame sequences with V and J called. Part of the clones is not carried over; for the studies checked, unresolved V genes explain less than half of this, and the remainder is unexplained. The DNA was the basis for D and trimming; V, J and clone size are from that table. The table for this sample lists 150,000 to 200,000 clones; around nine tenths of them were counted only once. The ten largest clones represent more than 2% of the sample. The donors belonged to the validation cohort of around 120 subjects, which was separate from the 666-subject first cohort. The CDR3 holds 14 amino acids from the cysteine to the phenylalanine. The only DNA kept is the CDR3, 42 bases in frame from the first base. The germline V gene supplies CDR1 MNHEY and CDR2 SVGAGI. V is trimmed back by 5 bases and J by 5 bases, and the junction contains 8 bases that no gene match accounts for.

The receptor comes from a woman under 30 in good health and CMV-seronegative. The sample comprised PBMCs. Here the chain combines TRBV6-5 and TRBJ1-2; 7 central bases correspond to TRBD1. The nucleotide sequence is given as TGTGCCAGCAGTCCGAACAGGGGCGTATATGGCTACACCTTC. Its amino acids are CASSPNRGVYGYTF.